This paragraph reports one T cell receptor beta chain. The data are from a study of blood T cell repertoires in COVID-19. On the study more broadly: Researchers got acute and convalescent COVID-19 samples from the United States, Italy and Spain.

Measured with immunoSEQ multiplex PCR; TCRdb has only the in-frame clones, and not every one. Here the sample spans 200,000 to 250,000 clones, 85% to 90% being singletons. The CDR3 contains 12 residues. The germline gives CDR1 MNHEY, CDR2 SMNVEV (reference sequence). Trimming removed 4 bases from V and 3 bases from J, with 7 bases in between. The sequence came from a man between 60 and 75 years old who had recovered from COVID-19. Sample: peripheral blood. The chain uses TRBV27 and TRBJ2-7, with D uncertain. In DNA form, the CDR3 reads TGTGCCAGCAGTTCTAAGAGCTACGAGCAGTACTTC. This translates into CASSSKSYEQYF.